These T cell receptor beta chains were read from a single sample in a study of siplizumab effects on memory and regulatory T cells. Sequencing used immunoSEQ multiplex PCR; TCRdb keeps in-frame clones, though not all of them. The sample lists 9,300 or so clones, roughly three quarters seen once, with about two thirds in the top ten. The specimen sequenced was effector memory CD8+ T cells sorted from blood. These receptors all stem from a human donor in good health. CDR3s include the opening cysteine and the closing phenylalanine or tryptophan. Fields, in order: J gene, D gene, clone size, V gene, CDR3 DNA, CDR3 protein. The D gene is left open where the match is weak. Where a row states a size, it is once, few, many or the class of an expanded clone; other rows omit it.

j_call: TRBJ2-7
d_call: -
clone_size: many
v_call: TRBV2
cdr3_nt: TGTGCCAGCAGTGAACGCGGACAGATCTACGAGCAGTACTTC
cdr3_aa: CASSERGQIYEQYF

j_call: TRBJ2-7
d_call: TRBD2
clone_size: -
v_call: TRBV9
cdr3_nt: TGTGCCAGCAGCTCCCCAGAGGGGGACGCGAAGACTAGCGGGATAAGGCACGAGCAGTACTTC
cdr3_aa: CASSSPEGDAKTSGIRHEQYF

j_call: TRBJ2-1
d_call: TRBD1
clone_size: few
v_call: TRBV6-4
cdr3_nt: TGTGCCAGCAGTGACGGGGACAGGGGTGAGCAGTTCTTC
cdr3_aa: CASSDGDRGEQFF

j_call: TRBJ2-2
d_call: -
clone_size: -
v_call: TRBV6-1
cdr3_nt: TGTGCCAGCGTTCCCGGGGAAACCGGGGAGCTGTTTTTT
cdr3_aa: CASVPGETGELFF

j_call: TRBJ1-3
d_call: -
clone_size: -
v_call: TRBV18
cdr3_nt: TGTGCCAGCTCACACTTATACTCTGGAAACACCATATATTTT
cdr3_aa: CASSHLYSGNTIYF

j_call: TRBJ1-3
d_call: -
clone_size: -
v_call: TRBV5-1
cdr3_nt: TGCGCCAGCAGCTTGGATTCAGGGGCTGGAAACACCATATATTTT
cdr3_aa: CASSLDSGAGNTIYF

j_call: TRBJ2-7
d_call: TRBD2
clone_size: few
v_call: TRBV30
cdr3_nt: TGTGCCGCCCCCTCTGAGGGAGCGGGAGCCTACGAGCAGTACTTC
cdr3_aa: CAAPSEGAGAYEQYF

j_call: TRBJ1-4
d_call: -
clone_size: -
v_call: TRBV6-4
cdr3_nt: TGTGCCAGCAGTCCAGAGGGGGACATAACTAATGAAAAACTGTTTTTT
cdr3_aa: CASSPEGDITNEKLFF

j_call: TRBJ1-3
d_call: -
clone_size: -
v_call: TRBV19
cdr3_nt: TGTGCCAGTAGTTCAGCTGGAAACACCATATATTTT
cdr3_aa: CASSSAGNTIYF

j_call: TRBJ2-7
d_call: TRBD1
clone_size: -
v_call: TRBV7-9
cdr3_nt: TGTGCCAGCAGCCCAAGTGACAGGGGGCAGGGCGAGCAGTACTTC
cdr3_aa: CASSPSDRGQGEQYF

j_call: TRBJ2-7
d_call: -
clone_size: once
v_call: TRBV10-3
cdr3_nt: TGTGCCATCAGTGATAGTCCCCAATACGACGAGCAGTACTTC
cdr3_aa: CAISDSPQYDEQYF

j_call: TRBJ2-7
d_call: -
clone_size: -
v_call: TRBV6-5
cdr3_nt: TGTGCCAGCCGTTACACCACAGGGAGCTCCTACGAGCAGTACTTC
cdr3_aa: CASRYTTGSSYEQYF